Reported below is one T cell receptor (beta chain). Its antigen remains unidentified. The data were produced by immunoSEQ multiplex PCR, yet TCRdb's version contains in-frame clones alone and is incomplete. The sample has hundreds of thousands of clones, about 95% seen once. CDR3 length: 13 residues. Germline CDR1 is MNHEY and CDR2 is SMNVEV (reference sequence). V lost 8 bases, J lost 1 base, and 11 bases lay in between. CD45RO negativity and positive selection for CCR7 defined naive CD8 cells, a population that excluded terminally differentiated effector memory CD45RA+ cells. These data come from a study of shared clonotypes between healthy human individuals. Overall study findings and caveats: Some clonotypes were shared by all four sorted-subset donors, while others were not shared. The non-shared ones had lower generation probabilities than the shared ones. Across subsets, estimated richness was generally greater for naive than for memory populations. Across a handful of donors, naive CD4 shared around 5.1%, naive CD8 under 4%, memory CD4 approximately 2.5%, memory CD8 about 0.4%. Only blood was sampled; tissue repertoires likely differ.

V usage is TRBV27 and J usage is TRBJ1-1; D unresolved. Sequencing was performed on naive CD8+ T cells sorted from blood. The source is a woman in her 30s in good health. CDR3 protein: CASSNWANTEAFF. Here the CDR3 DNA reads TGTGCCAGCTCTAACTGGGCGAACACTGAAGCTTTCTTT.